This T cell receptor beta chain was sequenced in a study of shared clonotypes between healthy human individuals. Each of the donors was a healthy adult who was HIV-negative and had not had a recent acute infection or vaccination. Deep-level settings were used for running the assay. The protocol was immunoSEQ multiplex PCR, while the TCRdb copy is restricted to in-frame clones and leaves out a portion. The sample has approximately 980,000 clones, 76% seen once. A word on this clone: Its antigen remains unidentified.

Study-wide results and limits: For naive CD4 cells, roughly 4.6% of clonotypes were shared across a handful of donors. Unshared clonotypes carried lower generation probabilities than those common to all four donors.

The CDR3 is made up of 18 amino acids. The germline V gene has CDR1 LGHNA and CDR2 YNFKEQ. V dropped 5 bases and J dropped 0 bases, with 22 bases sitting between them. The sequence derives from a young man in good health. This chain connects TRBV4-2 to TRBJ2-5, with D uncertain. The sample comprised memory CD4+ T cells sorted from blood. Noted subset: CD45RA-negative fraction. The DNA for the CDR3 is TGTGCCAGCAGCGCATCCGGCTGGGGTGAGGAGTACCAAGAGACCCAGTACTTC. Its translation: CASSASGWGEEYQETQYF.